The 25 T cell receptor beta chains reported below all come from one sample, sequenced in a study of shared clonotypes between healthy human individuals (dated by TCRdb to about 2020). Library prep was done by the immunoSEQ multiplex PCR assay. TCRdb re-hosts the immuneACCESS table, in-frame sequences only. Its copies lack some clones; in the studies checked, an unresolved V gene accounts for under half of them, and the cause for the rest is not known. Within this sample are some 700,000 clones, with around 91% of them counted one time only. The ten largest account for 30% to 35% of the sample. Sequencing was carried out using memory CD8+ T cells from PBMCs. The cell subset or site label, as the study defines it: CD45RO+ cells pooled with CCR7-negative TemRA cells. Receptors originate from a man younger than 35 in good health. Some clones in this sample may be carry-over from other donors' samples.

This sequence joins TRBV27 and TRBJ2-1; D gene ambiguous. The CDR3 loop spans 11 amino acids. Trimming shortened V by 1 base and J by 8 bases, and 3 bases separated the two germline ends. Germline CDR1 reads MNHEY; CDR2 reads SMNVEV (reference sequence). The CDR3 region is CASSLYDEQFF. The CDR3 bases are TGTGCCAGCAGTTTATACGATGAGCAGTTCTTC.

V gene TRBV9 combines with J gene TRBJ2-3; D possibly uses TRBD1 or TRBD2 (7 bases each). Between the trimmed V and J ends, which lost 4 bases and 1 base, there was a span of 13 bases. CDR3 length: 15 residues. Germline assignment: CDR1 SGDLS and CDR2 YYNGEE. The CDR3 bases are TGTGCCAGCAGCCGGGGGGACAGCGGCACAGATACGCAGTATTTT. It is translated as CASSRGDSGTDTQYF.

The genes are TRBV7-2 and TRBJ2-7; 7 bases are a match to TRBD2. The germline gives CDR1 SGHTA, CDR2 FQGNSA. The CDR3 is 11 residues long. Trimming took 6 bases from V and 10 from J; bases not matched to a gene: 6. The CDR3, as DNA: TGTGCCAGCAGGGGGGGGTCACGACAGTACTTC. Amino acids: CASRGGSRQYF.

The chain recombines TRBV7-6 with TRBJ2-1; possible D gene TRBD2, 7 bases. CDR3 length: 17 amino acids. Germline V gene data show CDR1 as SGHVS and CDR2 as FNYEAQ. V was pared by 0 bases and J by 4 bases, with 16 bases between. CDR3 in amino acids: CASSLARGGNLYNEQFF. The CDR3 DNA sequence: TGTGCCAGCAGCTTAGCGAGGGGGGGCAACCTATACAATGAGCAGTTCTTC.

V gene TRBV27 combines with J gene TRBJ1-2; no clear D. Germline CDR1 is MNHEY and CDR2 is SMNVEV (reference sequence). Between the trimmed V and J ends, which lost 4 bases and 8 bases, there was a span of 17 bases. The CDR3 extends over 14 amino acids. The CDR3 coding sequence is TGTGCCAGCAGTTACGGCGAGGGCCTCGGAGGCTACACCTTC. It codes for CASSYGEGLGGYTF.

This sequence joins TRBV7-3 and TRBJ2-3; D unresolved. This CDR3 is built from 13 residues. Trimming removed 1 base at V and 5 bases at J, with 7 bases between. Germline CDR1 is SGHTA and CDR2 is FQGTGA. The CDR3 spells CASSLMREDTQYF. CDR3 in DNA: TGTGCCAGCAGCTTAATGCGCGAAGATACGCAGTATTTT.

The CDR3: CASSGGEAETQYF. The CDR3 coding sequence is TGTGCCAGCAGTGGGGGAGAAGCAGAGACCCAGTACTTC. The V call is TRBV9, the J call TRBJ2-5, with D tentatively TRBD1 or TRBD2 (5 bases each). Per the germline V gene, CDR1 is SGDLS and CDR2 is YYNGEE. The V end was cut by 5 bases, the J end by 4 bases, with 12 bases between. The CDR3 spans 13 residues.

This clone was detected once. The chain recombines TRBV2 with TRBJ2-5, with 9 bases aligning to TRBD2. Trimming removed 8 bases from V and 0 bases from J; junction bases left unmatched: 10. CDR1 is SNHLY, CDR2 FYNNEI, per germline. This CDR3 contains 16 residues. CDR3 protein: CASGRPLAGDQETQYF. The CDR3, as DNA: TGTGCCAGCGGAAGACCTTTAGCGGGAGACCAAGAGACCCAGTACTTC.

The chain is built from TRBV10-1 and TRBJ2-1, with D perhaps TRBD2 (5 bases). The CDR3 sequence is 16 residues long. Trimming stripped 0 bases from V and 5 bases from J, with 14 bases between. CDR1 and CDR2 from the germline V gene are WNHNN and SYGVQD (reference sequence). CDR3 nucleotides: TGCGCCAGCAGTGAGTCCGGGAATGTCGGGAACAATGAGCAGTTCTTC. Amino acids: CASSESGNVGNNEQFF.

The gene calls are TRBV27 and TRBJ2-1; TRBD2 matches at 7 bases. V dropped 4 bases and J dropped 6; count of bases not matched to a gene: 6. The CDR3 length is 14 residues. Germline V lookup: CDR1 MNHEY, CDR2 SMNVEV (reference sequence). CDR3 in amino acids: CASSWDGGSNEQFF. In DNA, the CDR3 is TGTGCCAGCAGTTGGGACGGGGGGAGCAATGAGCAGTTCTTC.

This chain joins TRBV19 and TRBJ2-7; 9 positions agree with TRBD2. The V gene's germline CDR1 is LNHDA and CDR2 SQIVND (reference sequence). The CDR3 runs 15 residues. The V segment lost 5 bases and the J segment 4 bases; nucleotides outside the gene matches: 9. The CDR3 reads CASSVLAGPAYEQYF. In nucleotides, the CDR3 is TGTGCCAGTAGTGTCCTAGCGGGGCCGGCATACGAGCAGTACTTC. The full variable domain, completed using reference TRBV19 and TRBJ2-7, is DGGITQSPKYLFRKEGQNVTLSCEQNLNHDAMYWYRQDPGQGLRLIYYSQIVNDFQKGDIAEGYSVSREKKESFPLTVTSAQKNPTAFYLCASSVLAGPAYEQYFGPGTRLTVT.

The J gene is TRBJ2-5, the V gene TRBV19; D unclear. Germline V gene sequence: CDR1 LNHDA, CDR2 SQIVND (reference sequence). The CDR3 covers 13 residues. The ends were cut back, 2 bases at V and 5 bases at J, with 9 bases in the middle. CDR3 nucleotides: TGTGCCAGTAGTATACAAACGGCGGAGACCCAGTACTTC. This encodes CASSIQTAETQYF.

This sequence joins TRBV15 and TRBJ2-7, with a tentative D call TRBD2 (6 bases). This CDR3 contains 15 residues. Germline V lookup: CDR1 LNHNV, CDR2 YYDKDF (reference sequence). Trimming removed 4 bases from V and 7 bases from J, with 20 bases in between. CDR3 nucleotide sequence: TGTGCCACCAGCACCGACTTGGGGGAGGCAAGGGAGCAGTACTTC. This gives the protein CATSTDLGEAREQYF. The full variable domain, rest sourced from reference TRBV15 and TRBJ2-7, is DAMVIQNPRYQVTQFGKPVTLSCSQTLNHNVMYWYQQKSSQAPKLLFHYYDKDFNNEADTPDNFQSRRPNTSFCFLDIRSPGLGDTAMYLCATSTDLGEAREQYFGPGTRLTVT.

The gene calls are TRBV15 and TRBJ2-3, with a tentative D call TRBD2 (6 bases). The germline gives CDR1 LNHNV, CDR2 YYDKDF (reference sequence). Trimming left V 1 base short and J 3 bases short, with 8 bases between. CDR3 length: 14 residues. The chain's CDR3 is CATSRVRGTDTQYF. The CDR3 DNA follows: TGTGCCACCAGCAGAGTTCGGGGGACAGATACGCAGTATTTT.

This clone occurred once. Other DNA sequences from this sample encode an identical CDR3 as well. This chain uses TRBV27 with TRBJ2-1, with D perhaps TRBD2 (5 bases). CDR1 and CDR2 (germline): MNHEY, SMNVEV (reference sequence). Trimming took off 1 base at V and 4 bases at J, with 8 bases between the two ends. The CDR3 has 14 residues. CDR3: CASSLLDSYNEQFF. In DNA, the CDR3 is TGTGCCAGCAGTTTATTGGACTCGTACAATGAGCAGTTCTTC.

Turning to this clone: This specimen includes other DNA sequences encoding the same CDR3. The chain recombines TRBV5-4 with TRBJ2-7, with D maybe TRBD2 (6 bases). V dropped 5 bases and J dropped 5 bases, with 11 bases sitting between them. Looked up from germline, CDR1 is SGHNT and CDR2 is YYREEE (reference sequence). The CDR3 is made up of 12 amino acids. In DNA, the CDR3 is TGTGCCAGCAGTCTGGCGGGGAACGAGCAGTACTTC. Residues: CASSLAGNEQYF.

V usage is TRBV11-2 and J usage is TRBJ2-5; 7 bases line up with TRBD2. With 2 bases clipped from V and 5 bases from J, the junction kept 8 bases outside the gene matches. Germline V gene sequence: CDR1 SGHAT, CDR2 FQNNGV. This CDR3 has 15 residues. The CDR3 spells CASSLSAGAGETQYF. The CDR3 region has the DNA TGTGCCAGCAGCTTATCGGCGGGAGCGGGCGAGACCCAGTACTTC. Supplemented by reference TRBV11-2 and TRBJ2-5, the full variable domain reads EAGVAQSPRYKIIEKRQSVAFWCNPISGHATLYWYQQILGQGPKLLIQFQNNGVVDDSQLPKDRFSAERLKGVDSTLKIQPAKLEDSAVYLCASSLSAGAGETQYFGPGTRLLVL.

CDR3 nucleotide sequence: TGTGCCAGCAGCGCCCGGGTCCCCGGCAACTATGGCTACACCTTC. Its translation is CASSARVPGNYGYTF. This chain joins TRBV9 and TRBJ1-2; D is undetermined. CDR3 size: 15 residues. Germline V CDR1 and CDR2: SGDLS, YYNGEE. V lost 3 bases, J lost 2 bases, and 14 bases lay in between.

This rearrangement joins TRBV11-2 to TRBJ1-1; perhaps TRBD1 as D (6 bases). Germline CDR1 SGHAT, CDR2 FQNNGV. V lost 3 bases to trimming and J lost 1 base, with 21 bases between them. CDR3 length equals 18 residues. This chain's CDR3 is CASSLGAATGPENTEAFF. CDR3 sequence (DNA): TGTGCCAGCAGCTTGGGGGCCGCTACAGGGCCAGAGAACACTGAAGCTTTCTTT.

The chain couples TRBV28 to TRBJ2-5; 7 bases are a match to TRBD1. Germline trimming cut 11 bases from V and 5 bases from J; bases unmatched to any gene: 14. CDR1 MDHEN and CDR2 SYDVKM come from the germline V gene. The CDR3 runs to 14 residues. The CDR3, as DNA: TGTGCCGGCAAGTTCGGACAGGAGTGGGAGACCCAGTACTTC. Translation: CAGKFGQEWETQYF. Together with reference TRBV28 and TRBJ2-5, the CDR3 gives the full variable domain: DVKVTQSSRYLVKRTGEKVFLECVQDMDHENMFWYRQDPGLGLRLIYFSYDVKMKEKGDIPEGYSVSREKKERFSLILESASTNQTSMYLCAGKFGQEWETQYFGPGTRLLVL.

Comment on this clone: Other DNA sequences in this sample translate to the same CDR3. The rearrangement joins TRBV25-1 to TRBJ1-4; D is unresolved. Looked up from germline, CDR1 is MGHDK and CDR2 is SYGVNS. The ends were cut back, 6 bases at V and 13 bases at J, with 21 bases in the middle. This CDR3 has 14 amino acids. CDR3 DNA sequence: TGTGCCAGCAGCATTACTTCGGACGCCCCTCTACTGTTTTTT. It is translated as CASSITSDAPLLFF.

This chain joins TRBV7-3 and TRBJ2-7; weak D call: TRBD1 (6 bases). Germline CDR1 and CDR2: SGHTA and FQGTGA. V gave up 5 bases and J gave up 2 bases, with 16 bases separating them. The CDR3 length is 15 residues. This CDR3 is CASSEHYRDPYEQYF. CDR3 DNA: TGTGCCAGCAGCGAACACTACAGGGACCCCTACGAGCAGTACTTC.

The rearrangement joins TRBV7-6 to TRBJ2-1; D might be TRBD1 (5 bases). The CDR3 length is 16 residues. Germline lookup yields CDR1 SGHVS and CDR2 FNYEAQ. Between the trimmed V and J ends, which lost 5 bases and 1 base, there was a span of 15 bases. The CDR3 loop is CASSLWQGGSYNEQFF. The CDR3 DNA reads TGTGCCAGCAGCCTTTGGCAGGGTGGATCCTACAATGAGCAGTTCTTC.

The chain carries TRBV4-1 and TRBJ2-4; D is unclear. V dropped 3 bases and J dropped 5 bases, with 8 bases sitting between them. Germline values: CDR1 MGHRA, CDR2 YSYEKL. This CDR3 spans 13 amino acids. Here the CDR3 DNA reads TGCGCCAGCAGCCAGGGTATCGAAAACATTCAGTACTTC. Its protein product is CASSQGIENIQYF.

The chain uses TRBV27 and TRBJ2-7; D possibly corresponds to TRBD1 (5 bases). The germline V and J ends were trimmed by 3 bases and 4 bases, with 13 bases remaining between them. This CDR3 is 14 amino acids long. Germline assignment: CDR1 MNHEY and CDR2 SMNVEV (reference sequence). CDR3 in DNA: TGTGCCAGCAGTTTGGTCAGGGAAACGTACGAGCAGTACTTC. Translated, it gives CASSLVRETYEQYF.